This record concerns one TCR beta chain sequence. Its antigen remains unidentified. TCRdb passed the reads through MiXCR, listing each CDR3 protein once. The table has hundreds of thousands of distinct CDR3 sequences, about 33% seen once. V lost 6 bases to trimming and J lost 10 bases, with 13 bases between them. The CDR3 is made up of 12 amino acids. Germline CDR1 and CDR2: SNHLY and FYNNEI. The data were taken from a study of T cell repertoires in cytomegalovirus infection. Study-wide context: As its CMV epitopes, the study selected recently identified HLA-C-restricted and well-studied HLA-B-restricted targets. Carrying CMV and the relevant HLA type showed in public TCR beta signatures.

Study observations and caveats: Summed frequency of shared TCR beta families picked out CMV carriers who also had the relevant HLA. The ex vivo response was dominated by HLA-C-restricted CMV-specific TCR beta clonotypes.

The sample in question was cultured PBMCs, obtained from culture after CMV antigen stimulation. The TCR originated in a human donor in good health (CMV status not recorded). Some clones in this sample may be carry-over from other donors' samples. The V call is TRBV2, the J call TRBJ2-1; no clear D gene. The CDR3 region has the DNA TGTGCCAGCAGCGTCTATGCAGGAGAGCAGTTCTTC. It translates to CASSVYAGEQFF.